This T cell receptor (beta chain) was sequenced during a study of a mutant IDH1 vaccine in newly diagnosed glioma. As for the study in general: A roughly 62% male, 37.5% female split and a mean age of approximately 40 years characterized treated patients. Standard pretreatment was either radiotherapy, temozolomide, or, for most, radiochemotherapy with temozolomide.

Profiling relied on immunoSEQ multiplex PCR, and the TCRdb table lists in-frame clones only, not all of them. The sample gives tens of thousands of clones, roughly 80% of which show up once; 15% to 20% is in the top ten. Study observations and caveats: In about 93% of patients, immune responses induced by the vaccine occurred.

As for time point: baseline, week 1 (first vaccination visit). Treatment in this sample: pre-vaccination baseline after standard-of-care therapy. Donors harbored newly found WHO grade 3 or 4 IDH1-mutant, ATRX-lost astrocytomas. Details on this clone: What it binds is not known.

The CDR3 is 13 amino acids. The germline gives CDR1 SGHAT, CDR2 FQNNGV. Germline trimming cut 8 bases from V and 5 bases from J; bases unmatched to any gene: 1. This clonotype was obtained from a young man with glioma. Here the sequenced sample was PBMCs, taken from a glioma patient treated with radiotherapy, temozolomide or both. The J gene is TRBJ2-1, the V gene TRBV11-2; 12 bases are shared with TRBD1. CDR3 sequence reads: CASRDRGHNEQFF. The DNA of the CDR3 is TGTGCCAGCCGGGACAGGGGGCACAATGAGCAGTTCTTC.